The present T cell receptor beta chain was sequenced within a study of blood T cell repertoires in COVID-19. Across the whole study: The origin of the acute and convalescent COVID-19 samples was the United States, Italy and Spain. In each case, the material was cDNA or gDNA derived from T cells, B-cell-depleted T cells, or PBMCs.

This CDR3 is built from 12 residues. Looked up from germline, CDR1 is SGHRS and CDR2 is YFSETQ. The V segment lost 8 bases and the J segment 11 bases; nucleotides outside the gene matches: 11. In the original analysis: By means of reference gene primer amplification, nucleated cell counts were estimated. Profiling relied on immunoSEQ multiplex PCR, and the TCRdb table lists in-frame clones only, not all of them. D and trimming were read from the DNA, whereas the V and J calls and clone size are those reported in that table. In the table there are 250,000 or so clones, 85% to 90% of which are singletons.

V gene TRBV5-1 combines with J gene TRBJ1-1, with 8 positions matching TRBD1. Sequenced material: peripheral blood. The sequence was obtained from a woman in her 70s with active or convalescent COVID-19. The DNA for the CDR3 is TGCGCCAGTCGGCCGGGGACAGGCTCTGCTTTCTTT. Encoded protein: CASRPGTGSAFF.